A selection of T cell receptor beta chains follows, all from one sample in a study of shared clonotypes between healthy human individuals. The data were produced by immunoSEQ multiplex PCR, yet TCRdb's version contains in-frame clones alone and is incomplete. The table shows roughly 850,000 clones, with 95% to 97% occurring only once. The sequenced material came from naive CD8+ T cells sorted from blood. The receptors come from a man aged 25 to 45 in good health. CDR3s include the opening cysteine and the closing phenylalanine or tryptophan. A D gene is named only where the DNA matches it firmly. The size field is filled for only some rows; it gives once, few, many or a size class.

v_call	d_call	clone_size	j_call	cdr3_nt	cdr3_aa
TRBV7-9	TRBD2	-	TRBJ2-3	TGTGCCAGCAGCCTTTTAGCGGGAAGCACAGATACGCAGTATTTT	CASSLLAGSTDTQYF
TRBV27	TRBD1	-	TRBJ2-7	TGTGCCAGCGCGGTGACAGGGAACTACGAGCAGTACTTC	CASAVTGNYEQYF
TRBV7-8	TRBD1	-	TRBJ2-5	TGTGCCAGCACTCGGGACAGGGGGACGGAGACCCAGTACTTC	CASTRDRGTETQYF
TRBV27	TRBD2	-	TRBJ2-7	TGTGCCAGCAGTCCCCGGGACTACAACTACGAGCAGTACTTC	CASSPRDYNYEQYF
TRBV27	TRBD1	-	TRBJ1-4	TGTGCCAGTACAGGACAGGGAAATGAAAAACTGTTTTTT	CASTGQGNEKLFF
TRBV9	TRBD1	once	TRBJ2-1	TGTGCCAGCAGCGTCCGGGACAGGGGCAGGGTAGGCTCCTACAATGAGCAGTTCTTC	CASSVRDRGRVGSYNEQFF
TRBV7-2	-	-	TRBJ1-5	TGTGCCAGCAGCCTCAGTGGGAGGCCCCAGCATTTT	CASSLSGRPQHF
TRBV28	TRBD1	-	TRBJ2-7	TGTGCCAGCAGGCCCGGGACAGGGATGTATGAGCAGTACTTC	CASRPGTGMYEQYF
TRBV15	-	-	TRBJ2-2	TGTGCCACCAGCAAGAGACTGGCTAACACCGGGGAGCTGTTTTTT	CATSKRLANTGELFF
TRBV5-6	-	-	TRBJ1-2	TGTGCCAGCAGCCGCGCGGGCTTTCATCCGAACTATGGCTACACCTTC	CASSRAGFHPNYGYTF
TRBV7-9	-	-	TRBJ1-1	TGTGCCAGCAGCGTCTTAGAGTGGCAGGGCACTGAAGCTTTCTTT	CASSVLEWQGTEAFF
TRBV28	-	-	TRBJ1-1	TGTGCCAGCAGTTTCGGGGTTCTTATTTTTAGGACTGAAGCTTTCTTT	CASSFGVLIFRTEAFF
TRBV30	-	-	TRBJ2-5	TGTGCCTGCAAAGGACGGGGGTCTGAGACCCAGTACTTC	CACKGRGSETQYF
TRBV14	-	-	TRBJ2-7	TGTGCCAGCAGTCTCACCTACCGAGGGGGAAGGGGGGAGCAGTACTTC	CASSLTYRGGRGEQYF
TRBV5-1	-	-	TRBJ1-2	TGCGCCAGCAGCGCAGACTATGGCTACACCTTC	CASSADYGYTF
TRBV29-1	-	-	TRBJ2-5	TGCAGCGTTGGTGGGAGGACGCCGGTGGAGACCCAGTACTTC	CSVGGRTPVETQYF
TRBV5-1	TRBD1	-	TRBJ1-2	TGCGCCAGCAGCAAGGAAGTCGCAGGGGGCGACTATGGCTACACCTTC	CASSKEVAGGDYGYTF
TRBV11-2	-	-	TRBJ2-1	TGTGCCAGCAGTTTTTCGGCGGAATACAATGAGCAGTTCTTC	CASSFSAEYNEQFF
TRBV9	TRBD1	-	TRBJ2-5	TGTGCCAGCAGCGAATACCAGGGGGCTCAAGAGACCCAGTACTTC	CASSEYQGAQETQYF
TRBV13	-	-	TRBJ2-7	TGTGCCAGCAGCCTCCGGGGGGCCGAGCAGTACTTC	CASSLRGAEQYF
TRBV9	-	-	TRBJ2-7	TGTGCCAGCGGTGGTAATGGGCAGGGCGGGTCCTACGAGCAGTACTTC	CASGGNGQGGSYEQYF
TRBV11-3	TRBD1	-	TRBJ2-1	TGTGCCAGCAGCCGAGGGACAGGGGGGTACAATGAGCAGTTCTTC	CASSRGTGGYNEQFF
TRBV7-2	-	once	TRBJ1-2	TGTGCCAGCAGCTTAGAGGGACCCTCAGGAGGCTACACCTTC	CASSLEGPSGGYTF
TRBV19	-	-	TRBJ2-3	TGTGCCAGTAGTATAGCGGTAGGCCTACCCAGCACAGATACGCAGTATTTT	CASSIAVGLPSTDTQYF